The clone carrying this TCR beta chain showed up just a few times. Its target is not known. Time point defined: pre-sensitization, week 0. Treatment of the sample: therapeutic diphenylcyclopropenone sensitization with weekly scalp DPC. Researchers extracted total RNA from unfractionated whole blood. The entry originates in a study of human T cells and chemical hapten exposure. General study points: Positive correlation was observed between PT1 expanded TCR counts and patch test score.

CDR1 and CDR2 from the germline V gene are MNHEY and SVGAGI. CDR3 length equals 15 residues. V was pared by 2 bases and J by 7 bases, with 10 bases of the junction left unmatched. Per the authors' pipeline: Sampled TCR counts reached a median of 95,638 per sample, with values ranging from roughly 20,000 to 750,000. In TCRdb, the RACE reads were re-called with MiXCR into one record per CDR3 protein. The V and J calls were determined by TCRdb, not by the authors. This sample carries under 300,000 distinct CDR3 sequences, about 8.6% of them seen once, and the ten largest clones take 2% to 2.5%. The genes are TRBV6-5 and TRBJ1-2; TRBD1 agrees at 7 bases. Here the sequenced sample was whole blood, taken in connection with sensitization to the hapten diphenylcyclopropenone (DPC). This clonotype originated in a woman aged 35 to 49 with alopecia areata. Some clones in this sample may be carry-over from other donors' samples. The chain's CDR3 is CASSYAPTGFRGYTF. The DNA of the CDR3 is TGTGCCAGCAGTTACGCTCCGACAGGGTTTCGTGGCTACACCTTC.